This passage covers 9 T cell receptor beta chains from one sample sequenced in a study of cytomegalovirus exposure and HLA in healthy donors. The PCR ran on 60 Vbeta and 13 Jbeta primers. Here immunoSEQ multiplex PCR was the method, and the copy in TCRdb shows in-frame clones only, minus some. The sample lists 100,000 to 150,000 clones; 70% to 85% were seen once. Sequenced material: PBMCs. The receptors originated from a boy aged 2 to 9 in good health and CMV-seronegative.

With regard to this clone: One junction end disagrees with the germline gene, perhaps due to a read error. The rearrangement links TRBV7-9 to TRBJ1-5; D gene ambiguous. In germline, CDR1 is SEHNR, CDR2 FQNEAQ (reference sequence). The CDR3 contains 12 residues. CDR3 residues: CSSSSYNQPQHF. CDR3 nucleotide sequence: TGTTCCAGCAGCTCCTACAATCAGCCCCAGCATTTT.

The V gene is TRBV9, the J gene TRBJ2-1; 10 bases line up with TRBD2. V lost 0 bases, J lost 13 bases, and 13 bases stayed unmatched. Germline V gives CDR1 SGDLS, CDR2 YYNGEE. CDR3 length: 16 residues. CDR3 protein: CASSVGGGVAGGFQFF. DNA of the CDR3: TGTGCCAGCAGCGTAGGTGGGGGGGTAGCGGGAGGTTTCCAGTTCTTC.

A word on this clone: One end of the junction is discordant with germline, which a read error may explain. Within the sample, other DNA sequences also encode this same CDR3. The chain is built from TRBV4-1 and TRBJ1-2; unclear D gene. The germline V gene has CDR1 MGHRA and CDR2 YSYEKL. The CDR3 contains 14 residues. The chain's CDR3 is CASSQVFANYGYTF. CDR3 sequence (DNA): TGCGCCAGCAGCCAAGTTTTCGCTAACTACGGCTACACCTTC.

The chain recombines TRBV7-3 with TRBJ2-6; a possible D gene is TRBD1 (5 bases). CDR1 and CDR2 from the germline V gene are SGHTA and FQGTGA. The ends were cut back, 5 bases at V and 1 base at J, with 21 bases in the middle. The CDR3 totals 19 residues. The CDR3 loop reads CASSPKDSTVFSGANVLTF. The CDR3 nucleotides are TGTGCCAGCAGCCCTAAAGACAGCACCGTATTTTCTGGGGCCAACGTCCTGACTTTC.

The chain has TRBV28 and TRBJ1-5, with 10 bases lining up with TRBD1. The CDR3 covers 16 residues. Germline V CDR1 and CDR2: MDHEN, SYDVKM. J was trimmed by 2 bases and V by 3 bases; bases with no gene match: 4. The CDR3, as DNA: TGTGCCAGCAGTTTTGACGGGACAGGGGGCAATCAGCCCCAGCATTTT. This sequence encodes CASSFDGTGGNQPQHF.

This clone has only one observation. CDR3: CASRDRLYNEQFF. The CDR3 region has the DNA TGTGCCAGCCGGGACAGGCTGTACAATGAGCAGTTCTTC. The chain carries TRBV27 and TRBJ2-1, with TRBD1 matching over 8 bases. This CDR3 is built from 13 residues. Per the germline V gene, CDR1 is MNHEY and CDR2 is SMNVEV (reference sequence). Trimming removed 8 bases from V and 4 bases from J; junction bases left unmatched: 4.

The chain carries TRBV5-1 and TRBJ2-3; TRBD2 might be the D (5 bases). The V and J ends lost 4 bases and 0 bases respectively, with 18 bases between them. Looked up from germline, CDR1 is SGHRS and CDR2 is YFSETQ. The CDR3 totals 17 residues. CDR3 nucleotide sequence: TGCGCCAGCAGCGCCCCTCCTTCCAGCGGAAGCACAGATACGCAGTATTTT. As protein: CASSAPPSSGSTDTQYF.

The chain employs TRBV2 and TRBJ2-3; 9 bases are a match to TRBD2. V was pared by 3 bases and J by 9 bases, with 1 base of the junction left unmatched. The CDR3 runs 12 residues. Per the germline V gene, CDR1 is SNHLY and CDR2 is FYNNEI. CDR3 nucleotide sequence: TGTGCCAGCAGTGATGCGGGAGGGACGCAGTATTTT. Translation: CASSDAGGTQYF. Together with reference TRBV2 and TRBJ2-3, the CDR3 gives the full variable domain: EPEVTQTPSHQVTQMGQEVILRCVPISNHLYFYWYRQILGQKVEFLVSFYNNEISEKSEIFDDQFSVERPDGSNFTLKIRSTKLEDSAMYFCASSDAGGTQYFGPGTRLTVL.

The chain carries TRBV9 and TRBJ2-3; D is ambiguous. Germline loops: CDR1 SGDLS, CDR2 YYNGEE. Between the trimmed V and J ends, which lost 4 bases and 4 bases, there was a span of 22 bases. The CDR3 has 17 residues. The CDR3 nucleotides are TGTGCCAGCAGCTTGGCCATCGGCGGAGCCGCGGCAGATACGCAGTATTTT. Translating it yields CASSLAIGGAAADTQYF.